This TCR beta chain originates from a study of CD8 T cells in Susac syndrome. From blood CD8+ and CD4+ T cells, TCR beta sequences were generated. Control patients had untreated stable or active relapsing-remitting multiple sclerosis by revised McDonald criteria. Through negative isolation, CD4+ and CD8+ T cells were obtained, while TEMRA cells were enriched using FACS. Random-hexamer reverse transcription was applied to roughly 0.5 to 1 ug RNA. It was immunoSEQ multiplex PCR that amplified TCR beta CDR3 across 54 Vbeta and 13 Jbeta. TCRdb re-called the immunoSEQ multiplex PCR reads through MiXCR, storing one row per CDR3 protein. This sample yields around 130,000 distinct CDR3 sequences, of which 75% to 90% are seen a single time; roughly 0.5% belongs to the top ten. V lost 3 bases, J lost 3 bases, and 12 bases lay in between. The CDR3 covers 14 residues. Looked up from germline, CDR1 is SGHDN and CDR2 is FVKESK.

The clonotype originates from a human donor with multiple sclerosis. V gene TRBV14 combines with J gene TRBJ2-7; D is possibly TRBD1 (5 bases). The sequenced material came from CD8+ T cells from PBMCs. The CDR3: CASSQENTGYEQYF. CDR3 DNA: TGTGCCAGCAGCCAGGAAAATACAGGCTACGAGCAGTACTTC.